This is a list of T cell receptor beta chains from one sample in a study of T cell repertoires in cytomegalovirus infection. TCRdb re-derived calls from the reads in MiXCR, one entry per CDR3 protein. The sample lists just under 550,000 distinct CDR3 sequences; approximately 25% were seen once. Material: PBMCs. These receptors originate from a human donor in good health (CMV status not recorded). Some clones in this sample may be carry-over from other donors' samples. CDR3s include the opening cysteine and the closing phenylalanine or tryptophan.

>TRBV7-2|TRBJ2-3|14
CASSLGQSTDTQYF
>TRBV7-2|TRBJ2-5|13
CASSLKGRETQYF
>TRBV10-3|TRBJ1-5|14
CAISGQGWNQPQHF
>TRBV24-1|TRBJ2-1|20
CATSDVGLAGGPGGYNEQFF
>TRBV29-1|TRBJ2-5|13
CSVRAGVGETQYF
>TRBV3-1|TRBJ1-5|16
CASSQDPGGTNQPQHF
>TRBV2|TRBJ2-4|12
CASTLAKNIQYF
>TRBV7-2|TRBJ1-1|12
CASSLTGWEAFF
>TRBV7-9|TRBJ2-1|17
CASSLGESGPSYNEQFF
>TRBV2|TRBJ2-1|14
CASSAARERNEQFF
>TRBV27|TRBJ2-5|13
CASREQGVETQYF
>TRBV6-5|TRBJ1-1|13
CATLGQGGTEAFF
>TRBV11-3|TRBJ2-1|17
CASSLRGATPSYNEQFF
>TRBV7-9|TRBJ2-1|15
CASSPGTSFVGEQFF
>TRBV29-1|TRBJ2-1|15
CSVEGERTSYNEQFF
>TRBV7-2|TRBJ2-5|14
CASSPDRGWETQYF
>TRBV29-1|TRBJ2-1|16
CSVFRTTSGRSNEQFF
>TRBV19|TRBJ1-1|16
CASSFNRLGFSTEAFF
>TRBV12-3/TRBV12-4|TRBJ1-5|16
CASRVSDEDSNQPQHF
>TRBV19|TRBJ1-1|13
CASGRRDGTEAFF
>TRBV7-6|TRBJ2-5|16
CASSPFGTSPQSDQYF
>TRBV7-2|TRBJ1-2|14
CASSLGSNYYGYTF
>TRBV28|TRBJ2-2|15
CASSLSLADTGELFF
>TRBV29-1|TRBJ1-1|10
CSGGNTEAFF
>TRBV10-2|TRBJ2-1|10
CASAGVEQFF
>TRBV6-6|TRBJ1-1|14
CASSYSGEKTEAFF
>TRBV28|TRBJ1-5|14
CASLLRVLGAPQHF
>TRBV5-1|TRBJ1-1|15
CASSLGGAGNTEAFF
>TRBV9|TRBJ2-5|16
CASSLGLELGQETQYF
>TRBV19|TRBJ1-2|17
CASSTDDIWLTNYGYTF
>TRBV20-1|TRBJ2-3|13
CSARTGDTDTQYF
>TRBV20-1|TRBJ2-1|11
CSANPLSEQFF
>TRBV7-2|TRBJ2-5|15
CASSPRDGFPETQYF
>TRBV20-1|TRBJ2-1|13
CSARGFSYNEQFF
>TRBV28|TRBJ2-1|13
CASSLNWGNEQFF
>TRBV29-1|TRBJ1-5|14
CSVLGAGDHQPQHF
>TRBV7-2|TRBJ2-7|15
CASSFSTASGYEQYF
>TRBV7-9|TRBJ1-3|16
CASSLVQGAGGNTIYF
>TRBV4-2|TRBJ1-1|13
CASSQAANTEAFF
>TRBV4-1|TRBJ1-5|14
CASSQGRYNQPQHF
>TRBV7-6|TRBJ2-6|19
CASSFTPGQTTSGANVLTF
>TRBV4-1|TRBJ1-4|14
CASAPGTGSEKLFF
>TRBV7-4|TRBJ1-5|18
CASSLSRTGTGSNQPQHF
>TRBV7-2|TRBJ1-6|15
CASSLGGAINSPLHF
>TRBV7-2|TRBJ1-5|12
CASSLDGQPQHF
>TRBV6-1|TRBJ1-4|16
CASSYRGLSAGEKLFF
>TRBV7-6|TRBJ2-7|14
CASSLKEDSYEQYF
>TRBV7-8|TRBJ2-7|16
CASSLGLTPLGYEQYF
>TRBV7-2|TRBJ2-3|15
CASTSGGIRTDTQYF
>TRBV28|TRBJ1-2|13
CASSSTLPYGYTF